This entry concerns a single T cell receptor (beta chain). MiXCR was run by TCRdb on the 5' RACE reads, yielding one entry per CDR3 protein. In the table there are 450,000 or so distinct CDR3 sequences, around 14% of which are singletons. The CDR3 runs 13 residues. Germline CDR1 and CDR2: MNHNY and SVGAGI (reference sequence). Unmatched junction bases numbered 7, after V lost 10 bases and J lost 8 bases. The data originate from a study of identical twins. The same sample was also used in a study of yellow fever vaccine responses in identical twins.

This chain joins TRBV6-6 and TRBJ1-4; 10 bases match TRBD1. Sequenced: CD4+ T cells sorted from blood. The origin of this receptor is a woman aged 18 to 35 in good health. The CDR3 DNA follows: TGTGCCATTTCCGGGACAGGGGAAGAAAAACTGTTTTTT. Translation gives CAISGTGEEKLFF.